One and the same sample provided the 20 T cell receptor beta chains below, sequenced in a study of blood T cell repertoires in COVID-19. Measured with immunoSEQ multiplex PCR; TCRdb has only the in-frame clones, and not every one. Of about 190,000 clones in the sample, 82% are singletons; the top ten hold around 8%. The specimen was peripheral blood. Source of these receptors: a woman in her sixties or seventies with COVID-19, enrolled during active disease.

The rearrangement joins TRBV2 to TRBJ1-5; no clear D. V was pared by 2 bases and J by 3 bases, with 8 bases between. This CDR3 has 14 residues. The germline gives CDR1 SNHLY, CDR2 FYNNEI. In DNA form, the CDR3 reads TGTGCCAGCAGTGAACGGGGTAACAATCAGCCCCAGCATTTT. Its protein is CASSERGNNQPQHF.

The rearrangement uses TRBV7-8 and TRBJ2-3; 10 positions agree with TRBD2. This CDR3 is built from 14 residues. The trim removed 1 base at V and 9 bases at J, leaving 4 bases unmatched. In germline, CDR1 is SGHVS, CDR2 FQNEAQ. The CDR3 loop is CASSLGGTSDTQYF. CDR3 in DNA: TGTGCCAGCAGCTTAGGGGGGACTAGCGACACGCAGTATTTT.

The gene calls are TRBV24-1 and TRBJ2-3; 12 nucleotides line up with TRBD2. CDR1 and CDR2 from the germline V gene are KGHDR and SFDVKD. V shed 5 bases, J shed 2 bases, and the junction held 4 bases outside the gene matches. CDR3 size: 16 residues. The CDR3 sequence is CATSGRLAGDTDTQYF. The CDR3 DNA is TGTGCCACCAGTGGTAGACTAGCGGGGGACACAGATACGCAGTATTTT.

This rearrangement joins TRBV5-1 to TRBJ1-3; 9 bases align to TRBD1. CDR1 and CDR2 from the germline V gene are SGHRS and YFSETQ. This CDR3 region has 16 residues. The ends lost 0 bases at V and 1 base at J; junction bases unmatched: 2. CDR3 residues: CASSLEQGASGNTIYF. The CDR3 bases are TGCGCCAGCAGCTTGGAACAGGGGGCTTCTGGAAACACCATATATTTT.

This clone is a singleton in its sample. The V and J genes are TRBV28 and TRBJ1-6; TRBD1 aligns across 9 bases. The CDR3 is 15 residues long. The ends lost 6 bases at V and 9 bases at J; junction bases unmatched: 9. CDR1 is MDHEN and CDR2 is SYDVKM in the germline V gene. CDR3 residues: CASSGNRGLSSPLHF. In DNA, the CDR3 is TGTGCCAGCAGCGGGAACAGGGGGCTCAGTTCACCCCTCCACTTT.

The CDR3 DNA sequence: TGTGCCAGCAGCTTAGCGCCACAACTAAATTCACCCCTCCACTTT. This codes for CASSLAPQLNSPLHF. The chain combines TRBV11-1 with TRBJ1-6; D call uncertain. V dropped 0 bases and J dropped 7 bases, with 10 bases sitting between them. Germline loops: CDR1 SGHAT, CDR2 FQDESV (reference sequence). The CDR3 contains 15 residues.

This chain connects TRBV5-4 to TRBJ2-3, with 7 nucleotides matching TRBD1. Germline V gene lookup returns CDR1 SGHNT and CDR2 YYREEE (reference sequence). The CDR3 runs to 14 residues. Trimming cost V 2 bases and J 4 bases; bases outside gene matches: 4. DNA of the CDR3: TGTGCCAGCAGCTTACAGGGGAGCGCAGATACGCAGTATTTT. It specifies CASSLQGSADTQYF.

This chain joins TRBV4-1 and TRBJ1-3; D may be TRBD1 (6 bases). The CDR3 has 16 amino acids. V gave up 0 bases and J gave up 4 bases, with 13 bases separating them. The germline V gene has CDR1 MGHRA and CDR2 YSYEKL. CDR3 in amino acids: CASSQEGTKSGNTIYF. CDR3 DNA sequence: TGCGCCAGCAGCCAAGAGGGGACAAAATCCGGAAACACCATATATTTT.

The rearrangement joins TRBV9 to TRBJ1-6, with no clear D. Trimming took off 1 base at V and 0 bases at J, with 8 bases between the two ends. There are 16 residues in the CDR3. Germline CDR1 SGDLS, CDR2 YYNGEE. The CDR3 loop is CASSVSGSSYNSPLHF. The CDR3 coding sequence is TGTGCCAGCAGCGTAAGTGGTAGCTCCTATAATTCACCCCTCCACTTT.

This clone was seen a few times. Here the CDR3 reads CASSLDPSGGATDTQYF. CDR3 coding DNA: TGTGCCAGCAGCTTAGATCCTAGCGGGGGGGCTACAGATACGCAGTATTTT. The chain is built from TRBV11-2 and TRBJ2-3, with 12 positions matching TRBD2. The trim removed 0 bases at V and 3 bases at J, leaving 4 bases unmatched. CDR1 and CDR2 from the germline V gene are SGHAT and FQNNGV. The CDR3 loop spans 17 amino acids.

CDR3 loop: CASSAEDTEAFF. For the CDR3, the DNA is TGTGCCAGCAGTGCCGAGGACACTGAAGCTTTCTTT. V and J are TRBV28 and TRBJ1-1; D gene unclear. V shed 5 bases and J shed 3 bases, with 7 bases lying between them. CDR3 length equals 12 residues. Germline V gives CDR1 MDHEN, CDR2 SYDVKM.

In this sample, this clone turned up a few times. V usage is TRBV7-9 and J usage is TRBJ2-7; maybe TRBD1 (5 bases). The germline V and J ends were trimmed by 1 base and 7 bases, with 8 bases remaining between them. This CDR3 contains 12 residues. CDR1 is SEHNR, CDR2 FQNEAQ, per germline (reference sequence). CDR3 sequence (DNA): TGTGCCAGCAGCTTAGAAGGGGAAGAGCAGTACTTC. It encodes CASSLEGEEQYF.

The chain links TRBV13 to TRBJ2-6; 7 bases match TRBD2. Germline CDR1 PRHDT, CDR2 FYEKMQ (reference sequence). Trimming removed 1 base from V and 3 bases from J; junction bases left unmatched: 0. CDR3 length equals 15 residues. The CDR3, as DNA: TGTGCCAGCAGCTTAGCGGGGGGTGGGGCCAACGTCCTGACTTTC. The encoded protein is CASSLAGGGANVLTF.

This clone was counted once. This chain connects TRBV28 to TRBJ2-7, with 8 bases identical to TRBD1. The CDR3 sequence is 14 residues long. The V and J ends lost 5 bases and 5 bases, in that order; junction bases with no gene match: 8. Germline V gives CDR1 MDHEN, CDR2 SYDVKM. The CDR3 spells CASSQDREFDEQYF. CDR3 coding DNA: TGTGCCAGCAGTCAGGACAGGGAATTCGACGAGCAGTACTTC.

The genes are TRBV27 and TRBJ2-1, with 8 bases fitting TRBD2. The germline V gene has CDR1 MNHEY and CDR2 SMNVEV (reference sequence). The J segment lost 8 bases and the V segment lost 4 bases, leaving 10 bases of the junction unmatched. This CDR3 is 15 amino acids long. CDR3 coding DNA: TGTGCCAGCAGTTCCGGGGGCCTGCGGGGGGATGAGCAGTTCTTC. Translating gives CASSSGGLRGDEQFF.

V is TRBV5-8 and J is TRBJ1-4; 7 nucleotides align to TRBD1. V shed 4 bases, J shed 5 bases, and the junction held 5 bases outside the gene matches. Germline V gives CDR1 SGHTS, CDR2 YDEGEE. The CDR3 is made up of 14 amino acids. The CDR3 sequence: CASSAGTVNEKLFF. CDR3 DNA sequence: TGTGCCAGCAGCGCCGGGACAGTGAATGAAAAACTGTTTTTT.

This clone was detected only a few times. V usage is TRBV10-1 and J usage is TRBJ1-2, with D uncertain. The CDR3 extends over 12 amino acids. CDR1 and CDR2 from the germline V gene are WNHNN and SYGVQD (reference sequence). The CDR3, as DNA: TGCGCTGGTCAGGTCACCGACTATGGCTACACCTTC. Translating it yields CAGQVTDYGYTF.

This clone was picked up many times. The V call is TRBV18, the J call TRBJ2-5; D perhaps matches TRBD1 (6 bases). The germline gives CDR1 KGHSH, CDR2 LQKENI. This CDR3 comprises 12 residues. V shed 6 bases and J shed 4 bases, with 9 bases lying between them. CDR3 residues: CASSEGGETQYF. As DNA, the CDR3 is TGTGCCAGCTCGGAAGGGGGAGAGACCCAGTACTTC.

The V call is TRBV27, the J call TRBJ2-7; no firm D call. Per germline, CDR1 MNHEY and CDR2 SMNVEV (reference sequence). Trimming took off 3 bases at V and 5 bases at J, with 5 bases between the two ends. The CDR3 sequence is 11 residues long. CDR3 sequence: CASSFRDEQYF. The CDR3 nucleotides read TGTGCCAGCAGTTTTCGGGACGAGCAGTACTTC.

The rearrangement uses TRBV20-1 and TRBJ1-5, with D uncertain. Per germline, CDR1 DFQATT and CDR2 SNEGSKA (reference sequence). The CDR3 runs 11 residues. Trimming took off 0 bases at V and 8 bases at J, with 5 bases between the two ends. The CDR3 protein is CSARDSEPQHF. The CDR3 bases are TGCAGTGCTAGAGATAGCGAGCCCCAGCATTTT.